This T cell receptor beta chain was observed in a study of neurological immune-mediated disorders. Remarks on this clonotype: The junction and the germline gene differ at one end; a read error may be behind it.

Looked up from germline, CDR1 is DFQATT and CDR2 is SNEGSKA (reference sequence). The CDR3 sequence is 13 residues long. The unsorted libraries had their origin in 2 million PBMCs stored at -80 C. The cDNA came from 5'RACE with 10-nucleotide random UMIs. In TCRdb, the 5' RACE reads were re-called with MiXCR into one record per CDR3 protein. The profile shows under 85,000 distinct CDR3 sequences, approximately 5.1% of them singletons. V usage is TRBV20-1 and J usage is TRBJ1-5; D may be TRBD1 (5 bases). The receptor's source is a human donor with multiple sclerosis. The donor label of this sample is uncertain. The sample consisted of PBMCs. The CDR3 nucleotides read TGCAGTGCCCACGAAGGGGCCGGTCAGCACCAGCATTTT. Amino acid sequence: CSAHEGAGQHQHF.